A selection of T cell receptor beta chains follows, all from one sample in a study of blood T cell repertoires in COVID-19. TCRdb's table, derived via immunoSEQ multiplex PCR, lists solely in-frame clones and lacks some. The data show 300,000 to 400,000 clones, with 80% to 90% seen just once and approximately 3.1% held by the top ten. Sequencing used peripheral blood. All receptors come from a man between 25 and 39 years old with active or convalescent COVID-19. Both conserved end residues are trimmed from each CDR3.

j_gene: TRBJ2-1
v_gene: TRBV12-2
CDR3aa: ASRLISSGGATNEQF

j_gene: TRBJ2-7
v_gene: TRBV4-1
CDR3aa: ASSQESPLAGGNEQY

j_gene: TRBJ1-5
v_gene: TRBV11-1
CDR3aa: ASSLLAGHNQPQH

j_gene: TRBJ1-2
v_gene: TRBV5-1
CDR3aa: ASSRRTGGNYGYT

j_gene: TRBJ1-1
v_gene: TRBV11-2
CDR3aa: ASSLQGATEAF

j_gene: TRBJ1-4
v_gene: TRBV18
CDR3aa: ASSPPGTGDEKLF

j_gene: TRBJ1-5
v_gene: TRBV19
CDR3aa: ASSIPGPGPQH

j_gene: TRBJ2-7
v_gene: TRBV12-1
CDR3aa: ASSHPDIAYEQY

j_gene: TRBJ1-3
v_gene: TRBV30
CDR3aa: AWSSWGGSGNTIY

j_gene: TRBJ2-5
v_gene: TRBV27
CDR3aa: ASSAGGTQETQY

j_gene: TRBJ1-5
v_gene: TRBV5-1
CDR3aa: ASSLDPENQPQH

j_gene: TRBJ1-6
v_gene: TRBV5-6
CDR3aa: ASSWGQGANSPLH

j_gene: TRBJ1-6
v_gene: TRBV5-5
CDR3aa: ASSLEGDSPLH

j_gene: TRBJ1-4
v_gene: TRBV5-1
CDR3aa: ASSLGGNYNEKLF

j_gene: TRBJ1-2
v_gene: TRBV5-1
CDR3aa: ASSLGRTGHPWGYT

j_gene: TRBJ1-1
v_gene: TRBV29-1
CDR3aa: SVYRALNTEAF

j_gene: TRBJ1-2
v_gene: TRBV7-2
CDR3aa: ASSLYSVGGYT

j_gene: TRBJ2-7
v_gene: TRBV2
CDR3aa: ASSGTGEYEQY

j_gene: TRBJ1-5
v_gene: TRBV4-2
CDR3aa: ASSPGQGQFQPQH

j_gene: TRBJ2-1
v_gene: TRBV24-1
CDR3aa: ATSDLGSGKINEQF

j_gene: TRBJ2-1
v_gene: TRBV10-3
CDR3aa: AIRPGQGDEQF

j_gene: TRBJ2-1
v_gene: TRBV9
CDR3aa: ASSRGSATSGSLGEQF

j_gene: TRBJ1-4
v_gene: TRBV2
CDR3aa: ASSDGAIDEKLF

j_gene: TRBJ2-5
v_gene: TRBV5-1
CDR3aa: ASSLGRRGGQETQY

j_gene: TRBJ2-3
v_gene: TRBV6-6
CDR3aa: ASSPWTSGRAVADTQY

j_gene: TRBJ1-1
v_gene: TRBV21-1
CDR3aa: ASTQKSGYTEAF

j_gene: TRBJ2-7
v_gene: TRBV6-5
CDR3aa: ASSPVTRGEQY

j_gene: TRBJ2-2
v_gene: TRBV6-6
CDR3aa: ASSYSEGELF

j_gene: TRBJ2-1
v_gene: TRBV4-3
CDR3aa: ASSQERLKVEQF

j_gene: TRBJ2-1
v_gene: TRBV29-1
CDR3aa: SVAGLAGDEQF

j_gene: TRBJ2-2
v_gene: TRBV7-9
CDR3aa: ASTLAGTDNTGELF

j_gene: TRBJ2-5
v_gene: TRBV11-3
CDR3aa: ASSLTSGAQTQY

j_gene: TRBJ1-2
v_gene: TRBV5-8
CDR3aa: ASSPRPSYGYT

j_gene: TRBJ2-7
v_gene: TRBV16
CDR3aa: ASSQTGTGGNEQY

j_gene: TRBJ1-1
v_gene: TRBV5-5
CDR3aa: ASSKGQTKTEAF

j_gene: TRBJ2-7
v_gene: TRBV20-1
CDR3aa: SASRREGLNEQY

j_gene: TRBJ2-3
v_gene: TRBV5-1
CDR3aa: ASSLGPSGRDTQY

j_gene: TRBJ2-7
v_gene: TRBV2
CDR3aa: ASSHRGEGYEQY

j_gene: TRBJ1-1
v_gene: TRBV24-1
CDR3aa: ATRDSRNTEAF

j_gene: TRBJ1-3
v_gene: TRBV6-5
CDR3aa: ASSPRRSGGNTIY

j_gene: TRBJ1-1
v_gene: TRBV7-2
CDR3aa: ASSPRGGVNTEAF

j_gene: TRBJ1-5
v_gene: TRBV5-1
CDR3aa: ASSLGQLYSNQPQH

j_gene: TRBJ1-4
v_gene: TRBV29-1
CDR3aa: SVEIRNVGEKLF

j_gene: TRBJ1-1
v_gene: TRBV6-5
CDR3aa: ASKRNTEAF

j_gene: TRBJ2-7
v_gene: TRBV5-6
CDR3aa: ASRYRDRGSYEQY

j_gene: TRBJ1-5
v_gene: TRBV19
CDR3aa: ASTMADRGRQPQH

j_gene: TRBJ1-2
v_gene: TRBV6-2/TRBV6-3
CDR3aa: ASSDRQGLNYGYT

j_gene: TRBJ1-1
v_gene: TRBV4-1
CDR3aa: ASSLLTGGLNTEAF

j_gene: TRBJ1-2
v_gene: TRBV27
CDR3aa: ASRYQGASYGYT

j_gene: TRBJ2-7
v_gene: TRBV2
CDR3aa: ASSIREFSYEQY

j_gene: TRBJ2-2
v_gene: TRBV5-1
CDR3aa: ASSWSAGSGELF

j_gene: TRBJ1-1
v_gene: TRBV10-3
CDR3aa: AIIRTGAVTEAF

j_gene: TRBJ1-4
v_gene: TRBV7-2
CDR3aa: ASSPRTAATNEKLF

j_gene: TRBJ2-1
v_gene: TRBV5-1
CDR3aa: ASSLARLAGGRYNEQF